Below are 10 T cell receptor beta chains sequenced from a single sample in a study of CD8 T cells in Susac syndrome. Reverse transcription of roughly 0.45 to 1 ug RNA was performed with random hexamers. TCRdb processed the immunoSEQ multiplex PCR reads anew with MiXCR; each CDR3 protein has one entry. Of a few hundred thousand distinct CDR3 sequences listed, 85% were seen once; the top ten hold 0.09% to 0.15%. Sequencing input: CD8+ T cells from PBMCs. Source of these receptors: a human donor with multiple sclerosis.

This clonotype came up once. The chain recombines TRBV5-5 with TRBJ1-1; no definite D call. The germline CDR1 and CDR2 sequences are SGHKS and YYEKEE (reference sequence). This CDR3 has 13 residues. V was clipped by 6 bases and J by 5 bases, with 14 bases between them. CDR3 protein: CASTLPGWTEAFF. DNA for the CDR3: TGTGCCAGCACCCTCCCAGGCTGGACTGAAGCTTTCTTT.

The chain links TRBV29-1 to TRBJ2-7; D may be TRBD1 (6 bases). Germline assignment: CDR1 SQVTM and CDR2 ANQGSEA. The CDR3 totals 13 residues. The ends were cut back, 1 base at V and 4 bases at J, with 11 bases in the middle. The CDR3, as DNA: TGCAGCGTTGAAGTGGGGGCGCCGTACGAGCAGTACTTC. Its protein is CSVEVGAPYEQYF.

The V gene is TRBV27, the J gene TRBJ1-5, with 7 bases fitting TRBD1. CDR3 size: 14 residues. In germline, CDR1 is MNHEY, CDR2 SMNVEV (reference sequence). J was trimmed by 7 bases and V by 3 bases; bases with no gene match: 6. CDR3 nucleotide sequence: TGTGCCAGCAGTTTTTTAGGGGGCGCACAGCCCCAGCATTTT. Encoded protein: CASSFLGGAQPQHF.

In nucleotides, the CDR3 is TGCGCCAGCAGCCAAGATGGTCTAGCGGGAGTGTCGGAGACCCAGTACTTC. Protein sequence: CASSQDGLAGVSETQYF. This rearrangement joins TRBV4-1 to TRBJ2-5; TRBD2 aligns across 10 bases. After removal of 0 bases from V and 5 bases from J, the junction contained 9 bases not matched to a gene. Germline V gene data show CDR1 as MGHRA and CDR2 as YSYEKL. The CDR3 spans 17 residues.

This chain uses TRBV11-2 with TRBJ2-3, with 10 bases fitting TRBD2. The CDR3 is 16 amino acids. The ends lost 1 base at V and 5 bases at J; junction bases unmatched: 6. Germline V lookup: CDR1 SGHAT, CDR2 FQNNGV. CDR3 loop: CASSLVQREGQDTQYF. The CDR3 bases are TGTGCCAGCAGCTTAGTCCAGCGGGAGGGACAAGATACGCAGTATTTT.

The chain couples TRBV6-5 to TRBJ2-2; no clear D gene. This CDR3 region has 15 residues. Trimming stripped 8 bases from V and 3 bases from J, with 16 bases between. The germline CDR1 and CDR2 sequences are MNHEY and SVGAGI. The CDR3 reads CASGVWQADTGELFF. Here the CDR3 DNA reads TGTGCCAGCGGGGTTTGGCAGGCGGACACCGGGGAGCTGTTTTTT.

The rearrangement joins TRBV28 to TRBJ2-7; 11 bases align to TRBD2. CDR3 length equals 13 residues. The V gene end was trimmed by 7 bases and the J gene end by 3 bases; junction bases not matched to a gene: 2. CDR1 and CDR2 (germline): MDHEN, SYDVKM. The CDR3 here is CASTGTSGYEQYF. The DNA of the CDR3 is TGTGCCAGCACGGGGACTAGCGGCTACGAGCAGTACTTC.

V usage is TRBV5-5 and J usage is TRBJ2-7; 8 bases match TRBD1. CDR3 length: 15 residues. J was trimmed by 3 bases and V by 0 bases; bases with no gene match: 5. Germline assignment: CDR1 SGHKS and CDR2 YYEKEE (reference sequence). CDR3 residues: CASSLAGGVNYEQYF. In DNA form, the CDR3 reads TGTGCCAGCAGCTTGGCAGGGGGCGTTAACTACGAGCAGTACTTC.

The V call is TRBV19, the J call TRBJ1-2, with D unclear. Trimming removed 3 bases from V and 4 bases from J, with 12 bases in between. Germline CDR1 is LNHDA and CDR2 is SQIVND (reference sequence). The length of the CDR3 is 14 residues. The chain's CDR3 is CASSISMAFYGYTF. The CDR3 nucleotides are TGTGCCAGTAGTATCTCTATGGCCTTCTATGGCTACACCTTC. Drawing the rest from reference TRBV19 and TRBJ1-2, the complete variable domain is DGGITQSPKYLFRKEGQNVTLSCEQNLNHDAMYWYRQDPGQGLRLIYYSQIVNDFQKGDIAEGYSVSREKKESFPLTVTSAQKNPTAFYLCASSISMAFYGYTFGSGTRLTVV.

This rearrangement joins TRBV4-1 to TRBJ1-5; no clear D. CDR3 length: 13 amino acids. CDR1 and CDR2 (germline): MGHRA, YSYEKL. Trimming left V 5 bases short and J 4 bases short, with 9 bases between. The CDR3 region is CASSRGRNQPQHF. The DNA of the CDR3 is TGCGCCAGCAGCAGAGGACGGAATCAGCCCCAGCATTTT.